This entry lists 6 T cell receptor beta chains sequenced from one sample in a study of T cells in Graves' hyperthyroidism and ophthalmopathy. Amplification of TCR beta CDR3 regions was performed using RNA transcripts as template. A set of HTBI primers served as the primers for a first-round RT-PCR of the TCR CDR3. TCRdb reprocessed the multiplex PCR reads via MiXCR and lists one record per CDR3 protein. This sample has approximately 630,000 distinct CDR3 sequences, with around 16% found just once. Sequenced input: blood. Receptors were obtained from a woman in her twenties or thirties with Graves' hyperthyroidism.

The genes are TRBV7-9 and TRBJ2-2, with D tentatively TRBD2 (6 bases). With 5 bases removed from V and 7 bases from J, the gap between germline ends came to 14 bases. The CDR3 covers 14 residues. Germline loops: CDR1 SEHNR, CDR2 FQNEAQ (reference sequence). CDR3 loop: CASSALSSVGELFF. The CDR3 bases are TGTGCCAGCAGCGCCCTTTCTAGCGTCGGGGAGCTGTTTTTT. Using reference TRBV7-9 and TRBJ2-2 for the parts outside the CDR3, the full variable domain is DTGVSQNPRHKITKRGQNVTFRCDPISEHNRLYWYRQTLGQGPEFLTYFQNEAQLEKSRLLSDRFSAERPKGSFSTLEIQRTEQGDSAMYLCASSALSSVGELFFGEGSRLTVL.

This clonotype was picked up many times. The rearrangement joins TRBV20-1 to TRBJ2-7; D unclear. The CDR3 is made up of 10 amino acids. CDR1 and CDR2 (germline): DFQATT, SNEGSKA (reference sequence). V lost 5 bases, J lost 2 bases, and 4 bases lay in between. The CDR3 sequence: CSAGTYEQYF. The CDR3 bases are TGCAGTGCTGGTACCTACGAGCAGTACTTC.

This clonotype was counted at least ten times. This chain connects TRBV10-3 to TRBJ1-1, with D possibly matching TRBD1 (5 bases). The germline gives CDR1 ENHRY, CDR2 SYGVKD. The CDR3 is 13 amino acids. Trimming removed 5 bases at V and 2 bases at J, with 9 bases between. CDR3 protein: CAISTGGNTEAFF. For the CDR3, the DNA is TGTGCCATCAGTACAGGCGGTAACACTGAAGCTTTCTTT.

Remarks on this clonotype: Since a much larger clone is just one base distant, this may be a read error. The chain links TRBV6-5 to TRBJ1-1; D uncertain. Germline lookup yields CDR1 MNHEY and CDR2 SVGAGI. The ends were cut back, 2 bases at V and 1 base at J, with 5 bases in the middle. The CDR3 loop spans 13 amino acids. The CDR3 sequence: CASSYIPNTEAFF. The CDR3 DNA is TGTGCCAGCAGTTACATCCCGAACACTGAAGCTTTCTTT.

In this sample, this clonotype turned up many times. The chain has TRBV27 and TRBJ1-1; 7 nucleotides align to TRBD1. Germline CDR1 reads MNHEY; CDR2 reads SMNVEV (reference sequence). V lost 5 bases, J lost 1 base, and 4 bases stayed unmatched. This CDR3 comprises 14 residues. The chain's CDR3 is CASSNRQGNTEAFF. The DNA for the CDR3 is TGTGCCAGCAGTAATCGACAGGGGAACACTGAAGCTTTCTTT.

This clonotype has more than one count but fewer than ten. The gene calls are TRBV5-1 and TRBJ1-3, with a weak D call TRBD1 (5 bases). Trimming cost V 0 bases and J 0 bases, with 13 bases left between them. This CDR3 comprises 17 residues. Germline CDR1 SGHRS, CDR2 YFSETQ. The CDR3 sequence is CASSLAAGRSSGNTIYF. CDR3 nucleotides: TGCGCCAGCAGCTTGGCTGCGGGACGCTCCTCTGGAAACACCATATATTTT.